The next 10 T cell receptor beta chains were all read from a single sample in a study of cytomegalovirus exposure and HLA in healthy donors. With 60 Vbeta and 13 Jbeta primers, the PCR was carried out. Here immunoSEQ multiplex PCR was the method, and the copy in TCRdb shows in-frame clones only, minus some. The profile covers roughly 140,000 clones, with 80% appearing a single time and 6.5% to 7% taken by the ten largest. The sequencing sample was made of PBMCs. Receptors were obtained from a man aged 35-49 years in good health and CMV-seropositive.

The chain combines TRBV11-2 with TRBJ1-6, with 8 bases fitting TRBD1. The trim removed 4 bases at V and 9 bases at J, leaving 2 bases unmatched. CDR1 is SGHAT, CDR2 FQNNGV, per germline. The length of the CDR3 is 13 residues. CDR3 residues: CASSSGGGSPLHF. Here the CDR3 DNA reads TGTGCCAGCAGCTCAGGGGGCGGTTCACCCCTCCACTTT.

This clone has only one observation. One end of the junction varies from germline; a read error may be responsible. The chain combines TRBV7-7 with TRBJ2-5; 7 nucleotides align to TRBD2. From germline, CDR1 is SSHAT and CDR2 FNYEAQ (reference sequence). CDR3 length: 13 amino acids. This CDR3 reads CASSAGTIETQYF. DNA of the CDR3: TGTGCTAGCAGCGCTGGGACTATCGAGACCCAGTACTTC.

CDR3 DNA sequence: TGTGCCAGCTCACCCCGGAGGGACACTAATGAAAAACTGTTTTTT. Its translation: CASSPRRDTNEKLFF. The V and J genes are TRBV18 and TRBJ1-4, with D tentatively TRBD1 (5 bases). The V and J ends lost 3 bases and 2 bases respectively, with 10 bases between them. Germline V gene lookup returns CDR1 KGHSH and CDR2 LQKENI. This CDR3 comprises 15 residues.

This sequence joins TRBV2 and TRBJ1-1; 8 nucleotides align to TRBD1. V shed 6 bases, J shed 7 bases, and the junction held 16 bases outside the gene matches. CDR1 and CDR2 (germline): SNHLY, FYNNEI. CDR3 length: 16 amino acids. CDR3 in amino acids: CASRGQGAQKGHEAFF. As DNA, the CDR3 is TGTGCCAGCAGGGGTCAGGGGGCCCAGAAGGGGCATGAAGCTTTCTTT.

The chain has TRBV9 and TRBJ2-5; maybe TRBD1 (6 bases). Germline V gene data show CDR1 as SGDLS and CDR2 as YYNGEE. V dropped 0 bases and J dropped 1 base, with 16 bases sitting between them. This CDR3 spans 17 amino acids. CDR3 residues: CASSVAPVMGAQETQYF. The DNA for the CDR3 is TGTGCCAGCAGCGTAGCCCCCGTAATGGGGGCCCAAGAGACCCAGTACTTC.

By proportion, this clone is medium-sized. At the DNA level, this CDR3 is encoded by other sequences in the same sample as well. V gene TRBV4-3 combines with J gene TRBJ2-7; 11 nucleotides match TRBD1. The germline V gene has CDR1 LGHNA and CDR2 YSLEER. Unmatched junction bases numbered 2, after V lost 4 bases and J lost 3 bases. The CDR3 covers 14 residues. The CDR3 coding sequence is TGCGCCAGCAGCCCCGGGACAGGGGGCTACGAGCAGTACTTC. This gives the protein CASSPGTGGYEQYF.

On this clone itself: The junction does not match germline at one end; this may be a read error. DNA of the CDR3: TGCGCCCGCAGCCAAGCCTTGGGCAGGGGCCCTGGAAACACCATATATTTT. Translated, it gives CARSQALGRGPGNTIYF. The chain is built from TRBV4-3 and TRBJ1-3; weak D call: TRBD1 (6 bases). The length of the CDR3 is 17 residues. Germline V gene data show CDR1 as LGHNA and CDR2 as YSLEER.

This chain joins TRBV4-2 and TRBJ2-5; tentatively, D is TRBD2 (5 bases). The CDR3 length is 14 residues. Trimming removed 6 bases at V and 4 bases at J, with 15 bases between. Per the germline V gene, CDR1 is LGHNA and CDR2 is YNFKEQ. The CDR3 DNA follows: TGTGCCAGCAGGGACTTACTGAGGTCAGAGACCCAGTACTTC. Amino acids: CASRDLLRSETQYF.

The chain joins TRBV28 to TRBJ1-3; no definite D call. The CDR3 consists of 16 residues. Trimming pared 4 bases from V and 0 bases from J, leaving 13 bases between. Per germline, CDR1 MDHEN and CDR2 SYDVKM. CDR3 coding DNA: TGTGCCAGCAGTTCTCCGGGTCCATCCTCTGGAAACACCATATATTTT. Translating gives CASSSPGPSSGNTIYF.

This rearrangement joins TRBV9 to TRBJ1-3; TRBD1 is a possible D gene (5 bases). Between the trimmed V and J ends, which lost 0 bases and 0 bases, there was a span of 10 bases. CDR1 is SGDLS, CDR2 YYNGEE, per germline. The CDR3 is 16 amino acids. CDR3 coding DNA: TGTGCCAGCAGCGTAGCCCAGGGTTTCTCTGGAAACACCATATATTTT. Translated: CASSVAQGFSGNTIYF.